A selection of T cell receptor beta chains follows, all from one sample in a study of technical replicates of blood from a few donors. Sequenced by immunoSEQ multiplex PCR; TCRdb stores in-frame clones only, minus some. This sample has about 15,000 clones, with around 87% found just once. The specimen was PBMCs. Receptor source: a human donor in good health. The CDR3 runs from the conserved cysteine through the conserved F or W. The order of the fields is clone size, J gene, V gene, D gene, CDR3 protein, CDR3 DNA. A D gene is named only where the DNA matches it firmly. Clone size is given for some rows only: seen once, a few or many times, or a class if the clone is expanded.

clone_size: NA
j_call: TRBJ1-4
v_call: TRBV6-5
d_call: NA
cdr3_aa: CASSLWSIATNEKLFF
cdr3_nt: TGTGCCAGCAGTTTATGGAGTATTGCAACTAATGAAAAACTGTTTTTT

clone_size: NA
j_call: TRBJ2-2
v_call: TRBV27
d_call: NA
cdr3_aa: CASSTRLVLGGELFF
cdr3_nt: TGTGCCAGCAGTACCAGACTAGTGCTTGGGGGGGAGCTGTTTTTT

clone_size: NA
j_call: TRBJ2-3
v_call: TRBV9
d_call: TRBD1
cdr3_aa: CASSTGGADTQYF
cdr3_nt: TGTGCCAGCAGTACAGGGGGCGCAGATACGCAGTATTTT

clone_size: NA
j_call: TRBJ2-7
v_call: TRBV29-1
d_call: TRBD2
cdr3_aa: CSVRTSGPSGQYF
cdr3_nt: TGCAGCGTAAGGACTAGCGGACCCTCGGGGCAGTACTTC

clone_size: NA
j_call: TRBJ1-3
v_call: TRBV18
d_call: NA
cdr3_aa: CASSELVAAGNTIYF
cdr3_nt: TGTGCCAGCTCAGAATTAGTTGCTGCTGGAAACACCATATATTTT

clone_size: NA
j_call: TRBJ2-1
v_call: TRBV21-1
d_call: NA
cdr3_aa: CASSLSEQFF
cdr3_nt: TGTGCCAGCTCTCTTAGTGAGCAGTTCTTC

clone_size: NA
j_call: TRBJ2-1
v_call: TRBV27
d_call: NA
cdr3_aa: CASSLGREVEQFF
cdr3_nt: TGTGCCAGCAGTTTAGGGCGGGAAGTGGAGCAGTTCTTC

clone_size: once
j_call: TRBJ2-7
v_call: TRBV10-3
d_call: TRBD2
cdr3_aa: CAISVKREGLYEQYF
cdr3_nt: TGTGCCATCAGTGTGAAGCGGGAGGGCCTGTACGAGCAGTACTTC

clone_size: NA
j_call: TRBJ2-1
v_call: TRBV9
d_call: TRBD2
cdr3_aa: CASSPYSGRANEQFF
cdr3_nt: TGTGCCAGCAGCCCCTATAGCGGGAGGGCCAATGAGCAGTTCTTC

clone_size: NA
j_call: TRBJ2-7
v_call: TRBV27
d_call: NA
cdr3_aa: CASSFTSAGAQYF
cdr3_nt: TGTGCCAGCAGTTTCACGTCAGCGGGCGCGCAGTACTTC

clone_size: NA
j_call: TRBJ1-1
v_call: TRBV7-8
d_call: NA
cdr3_aa: CASSLVGQYTEAFF
cdr3_nt: TGTGCCAGCAGCTTAGTTGGGCAGTACACTGAAGCTTTCTTT

clone_size: NA
j_call: TRBJ2-7
v_call: TRBV5-6
d_call: NA
cdr3_aa: CASTPFGQGTYEQYF
cdr3_nt: TGTGCCAGCACCCCCTTTGGCCAGGGTACCTACGAGCAGTACTTC

clone_size: NA
j_call: TRBJ1-1
v_call: TRBV10-3
d_call: NA
cdr3_aa: CAISESMVHGQSGRSEAFF
cdr3_nt: TGTGCCATCAGTGAGTCGATGGTCCATGGACAGTCCGGCCGGAGTGAAGCTTTCTTT

clone_size: once
j_call: TRBJ2-5
v_call: TRBV5-8
d_call: TRBD2
cdr3_aa: CASSLAYSGSGETQYF
cdr3_nt: TGTGCCAGCAGCTTGGCATATAGCGGGAGTGGAGAGACCCAGTACTTC

clone_size: NA
j_call: TRBJ2-3
v_call: TRBV6-5
d_call: NA
cdr3_aa: CASSRTSIGTDTQYF
cdr3_nt: TGTGCCAGCAGTCGAACTAGCATAGGCACAGATACGCAGTATTTT

clone_size: NA
j_call: TRBJ1-4
v_call: TRBV11-1
d_call: TRBD1
cdr3_aa: CASGSTGATNEKLFF
cdr3_nt: TGTGCCAGCGGTTCTACAGGGGCTACTAATGAAAAACTGTTTTTT

clone_size: NA
j_call: TRBJ2-7
v_call: TRBV19
d_call: TRBD2
cdr3_aa: CASRTGGGEQYF
cdr3_nt: TGTGCCAGTAGGACGGGAGGTGGCGAGCAGTACTTC

clone_size: NA
j_call: TRBJ2-2
v_call: TRBV28
d_call: NA
cdr3_aa: CASNARDTYTGELFF
cdr3_nt: TGTGCCAGCAACGCCCGGGACACATACACCGGGGAGCTGTTTTTT

clone_size: NA
j_call: TRBJ2-3
v_call: TRBV18
d_call: NA
cdr3_aa: CASQTGGKADTQYF
cdr3_nt: TGTGCCAGCCAAACCGGGGGAAAGGCAGATACGCAGTATTTT

clone_size: NA
j_call: TRBJ2-6
v_call: TRBV14
d_call: TRBD1
cdr3_aa: CASRPIPGTGSSGANVLTF
cdr3_nt: TGTGCCAGCAGGCCTATTCCCGGGACAGGATCCTCTGGGGCCAACGTCCTGACTTTC

clone_size: once
j_call: TRBJ2-2
v_call: TRBV7-2
d_call: TRBD2
cdr3_aa: CASSSLGLAGVGELFF
cdr3_nt: TGTGCCAGCAGCTCCCTGGGACTAGCGGGAGTCGGGGAGCTGTTTTTT

clone_size: NA
j_call: TRBJ1-1
v_call: TRBV18
d_call: NA
cdr3_aa: CASSRGNTEAFF
cdr3_nt: TGTGCCAGCTCCAGGGGGAACACTGAAGCTTTCTTT

clone_size: NA
j_call: TRBJ1-4
v_call: TRBV6-5
d_call: TRBD1
cdr3_aa: CASSYSTGAEKLFF
cdr3_nt: TGTGCCAGCAGTTACTCGACAGGGGCTGAAAAACTGTTTTTT

clone_size: once
j_call: TRBJ2-7
v_call: TRBV6-1
d_call: TRBD1
cdr3_aa: CASSSLGTGGYEQYF
cdr3_nt: TGTGCCAGCAGTTCCCTCGGAACAGGGGGCTACGAGCAGTACTTC